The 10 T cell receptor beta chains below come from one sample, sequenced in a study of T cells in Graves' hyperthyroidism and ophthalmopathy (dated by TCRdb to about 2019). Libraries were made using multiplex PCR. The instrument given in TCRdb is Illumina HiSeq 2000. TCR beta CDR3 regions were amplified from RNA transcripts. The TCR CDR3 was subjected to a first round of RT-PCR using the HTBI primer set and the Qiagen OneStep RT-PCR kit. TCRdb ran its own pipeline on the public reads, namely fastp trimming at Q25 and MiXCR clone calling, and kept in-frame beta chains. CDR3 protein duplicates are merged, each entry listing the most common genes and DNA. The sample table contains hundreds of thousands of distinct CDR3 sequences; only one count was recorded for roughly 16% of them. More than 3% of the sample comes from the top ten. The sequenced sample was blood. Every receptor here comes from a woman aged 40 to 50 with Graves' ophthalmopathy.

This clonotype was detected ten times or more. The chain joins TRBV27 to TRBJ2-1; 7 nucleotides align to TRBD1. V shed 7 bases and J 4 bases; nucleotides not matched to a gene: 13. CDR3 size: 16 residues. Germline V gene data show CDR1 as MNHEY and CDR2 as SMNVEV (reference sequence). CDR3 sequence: CASKPLEGGQYNEQFF. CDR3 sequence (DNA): TGTGCCAGCAAGCCGCTGGAAGGGGGCCAGTACAATGAGCAGTTCTTC.

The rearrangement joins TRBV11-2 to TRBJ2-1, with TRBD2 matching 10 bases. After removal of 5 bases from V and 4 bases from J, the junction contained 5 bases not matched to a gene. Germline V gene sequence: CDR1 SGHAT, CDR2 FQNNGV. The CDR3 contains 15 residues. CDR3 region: CASSIGLAEYNEQFF. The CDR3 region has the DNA TGTGCCAGCAGCATCGGACTAGCGGAATACAATGAGCAGTTCTTC.

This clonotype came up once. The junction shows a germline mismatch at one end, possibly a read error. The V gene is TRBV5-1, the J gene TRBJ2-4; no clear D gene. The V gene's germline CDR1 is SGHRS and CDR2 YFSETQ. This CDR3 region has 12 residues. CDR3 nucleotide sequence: TGTGCCAGCAGCTTGGTTATCGGCATTCAGTACTTC. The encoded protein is CASSLVIGIQYF.

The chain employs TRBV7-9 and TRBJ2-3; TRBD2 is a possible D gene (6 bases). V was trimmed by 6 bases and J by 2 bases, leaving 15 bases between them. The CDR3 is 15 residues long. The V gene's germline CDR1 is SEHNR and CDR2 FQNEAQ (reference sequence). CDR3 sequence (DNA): TGTGCCAGCAGACCGGAGGGATTCCTCACAGATACGCAGTATTTT. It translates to CASRPEGFLTDTQYF.

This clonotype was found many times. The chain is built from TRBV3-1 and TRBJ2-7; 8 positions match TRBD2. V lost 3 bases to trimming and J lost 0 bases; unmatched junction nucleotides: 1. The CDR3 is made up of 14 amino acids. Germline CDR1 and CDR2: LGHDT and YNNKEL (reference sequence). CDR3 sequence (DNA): TGTGCCAGCAGCCACACTAGCGGCTCCTACGAGCAGTACTTC. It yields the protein CASSHTSGSYEQYF.

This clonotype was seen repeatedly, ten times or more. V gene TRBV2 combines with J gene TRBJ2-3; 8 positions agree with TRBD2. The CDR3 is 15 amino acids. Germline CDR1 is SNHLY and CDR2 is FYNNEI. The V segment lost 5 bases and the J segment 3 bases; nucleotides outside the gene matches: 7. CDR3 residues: CASSSSGSGTDTQYF. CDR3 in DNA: TGTGCCAGCAGTTCCAGCGGGAGCGGTACAGATACGCAGTATTTT.

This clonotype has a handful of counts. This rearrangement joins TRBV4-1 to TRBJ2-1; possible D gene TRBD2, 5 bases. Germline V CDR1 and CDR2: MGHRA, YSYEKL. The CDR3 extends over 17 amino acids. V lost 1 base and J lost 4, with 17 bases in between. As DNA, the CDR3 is TGCGCCAGCAGCCAAGGGGCCCTAGCAGGAGGATACAATGAGCAGTTCTTC. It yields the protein CASSQGALAGGYNEQFF.

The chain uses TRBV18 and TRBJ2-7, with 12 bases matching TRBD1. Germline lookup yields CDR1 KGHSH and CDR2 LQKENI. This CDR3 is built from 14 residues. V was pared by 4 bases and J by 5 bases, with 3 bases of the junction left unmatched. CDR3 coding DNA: TGTGCCAGCTCACGGGACAGGGGGCTCGACGAGCAGTACTTC. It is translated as CASSRDRGLDEQYF. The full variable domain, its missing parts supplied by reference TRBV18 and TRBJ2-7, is NAGVMQNPRHLVRRRGQEARLRCSPMKGHSHVYWYRQLPEEGLKFMVYLQKENIIDESGMPKERFSAEFPKEGPSILRIQQVVRGDSAAYFCASSRDRGLDEQYFGPGTRLTVT.

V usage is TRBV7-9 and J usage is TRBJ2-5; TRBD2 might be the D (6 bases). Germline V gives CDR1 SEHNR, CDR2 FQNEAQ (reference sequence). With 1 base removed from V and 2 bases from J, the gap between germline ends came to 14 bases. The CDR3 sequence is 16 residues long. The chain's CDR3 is CASSLEGSGQQETQYF. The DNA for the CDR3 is TGTGCCAGCAGCTTAGAGGGTAGCGGCCAACAAGAGACCCAGTACTTC.

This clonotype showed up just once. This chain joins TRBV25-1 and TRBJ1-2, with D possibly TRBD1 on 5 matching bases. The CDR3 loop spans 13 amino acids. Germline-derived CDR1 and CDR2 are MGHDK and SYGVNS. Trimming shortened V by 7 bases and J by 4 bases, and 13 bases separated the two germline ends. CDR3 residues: CASMGVSGYGYTF. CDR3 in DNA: TGTGCCAGCATGGGGGTATCGGGCTATGGCTACACCTTC.